The clone carrying this T cell receptor (beta chain) has only one observation. Antigen unknown. The sample is drawn from a study of shared clonotypes between healthy human individuals. Findings of the study overall: Incomplete sequencing of sorted subsets was indicated by rarefaction despite large depth. When compared with the clonotypes that were shared by all four sorted-subset donors, the non-shared clonotypes turned out to have lower generation probabilities. Sampling used blood alone; tissue repertoires probably differ.

Trimming removed 1 base from V and 6 bases from J, with 12 bases in between. This CDR3 has 14 amino acids. CDR1 and CDR2 (germline): MGHRA, YSYEKL. The authors loaded about 200 ng DNA, about 30,000 T cell genomes, into sorted-subset replicate PCRs. This table comes from immunoSEQ multiplex PCR, and its TCRdb copy is limited to in-frame clones, with some not included. The sample has just over 2,000,000 clones, over 85% seen once; the top ten hold 1% to 1.3%. CD45RO-negative cells were positively selected for CCR7, leaving out terminally differentiated effector memory CD45RA+ cells. V is TRBV4-1 and J is TRBJ1-1; possible D gene TRBD1, 5 bases. The sequencing input was naive CD8+ T cells sorted from blood. The receptor was isolated from a man aged 18 to 29 in good health. CDR3 nucleotide sequence: TGCGCCAGCAGCCAAGTGGGGCAGTTTCCTGAAGCTTTCTTT. This translates into CASSQVGQFPEAFF.